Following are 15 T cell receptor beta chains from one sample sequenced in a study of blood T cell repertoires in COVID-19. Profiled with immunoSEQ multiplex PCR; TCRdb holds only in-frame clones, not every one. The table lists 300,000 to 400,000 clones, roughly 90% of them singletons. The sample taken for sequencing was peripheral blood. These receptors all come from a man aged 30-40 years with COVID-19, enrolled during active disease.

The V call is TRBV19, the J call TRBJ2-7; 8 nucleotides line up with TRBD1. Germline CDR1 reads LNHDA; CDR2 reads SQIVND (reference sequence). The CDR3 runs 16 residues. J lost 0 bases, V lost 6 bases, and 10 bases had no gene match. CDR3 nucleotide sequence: TGTGCCAGTAGCCCCCTCGGACAGGGAGCCTCCTACGAGCAGTACTTC. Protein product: CASSPLGQGASYEQYF.

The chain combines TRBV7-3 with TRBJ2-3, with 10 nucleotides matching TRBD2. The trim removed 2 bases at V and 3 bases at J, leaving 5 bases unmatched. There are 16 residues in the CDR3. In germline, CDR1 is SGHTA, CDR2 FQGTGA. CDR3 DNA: TGTGCCAGCAGCTTACGGCTAGCGGGGGCGACAGATACGCAGTATTTT. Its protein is CASSLRLAGATDTQYF.

Here the CDR3 reads CASSQDNRGGWNQPQHF. The CDR3 DNA follows: TGTGCCAGCAGCCAAGACAACAGGGGAGGATGGAATCAGCCCCAGCATTTT. V is TRBV3-1 (or the pseudogene TRBV3-2) and J is TRBJ1-5; TRBD1 aligns across 7 bases. The CDR3 consists of 17 residues. Per germline, CDR1 LGHDT and CDR2 YNNKEL (reference sequence). V lost 0 bases to trimming and J lost 4 bases; unmatched junction nucleotides: 9.

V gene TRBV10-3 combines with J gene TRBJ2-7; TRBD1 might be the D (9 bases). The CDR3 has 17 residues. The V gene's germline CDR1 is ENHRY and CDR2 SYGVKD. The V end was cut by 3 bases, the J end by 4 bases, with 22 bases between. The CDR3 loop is CAISDKLAGQGRYEQYF. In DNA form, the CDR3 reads TGTGCCATCAGTGATAAGTTAGCGGGACAGGGAAGATACGAGCAGTACTTC.

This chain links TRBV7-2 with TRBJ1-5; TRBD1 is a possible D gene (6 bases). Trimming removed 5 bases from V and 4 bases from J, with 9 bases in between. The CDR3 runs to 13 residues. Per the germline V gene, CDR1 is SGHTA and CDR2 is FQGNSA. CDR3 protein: CASSDQGNQPQHF. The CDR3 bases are TGTGCCAGCAGCGATCAGGGGAATCAGCCCCAGCATTTT.

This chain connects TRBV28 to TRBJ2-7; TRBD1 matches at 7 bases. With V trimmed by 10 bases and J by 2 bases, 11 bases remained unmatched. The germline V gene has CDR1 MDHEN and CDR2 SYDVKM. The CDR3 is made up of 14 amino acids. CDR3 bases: TGTGCCACCGTGACCGGGACAGCGGCCTACGAGCAGTACTTC. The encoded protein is CATVTGTAAYEQYF.

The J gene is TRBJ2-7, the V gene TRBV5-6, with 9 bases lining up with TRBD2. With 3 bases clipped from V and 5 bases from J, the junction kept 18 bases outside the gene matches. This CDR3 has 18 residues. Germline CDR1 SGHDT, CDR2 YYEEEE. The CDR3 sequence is CASSSTRGSGTSTDEQYF. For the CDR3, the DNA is TGTGCCAGCAGCTCCACGAGGGGCTCCGGGACTAGCACGGACGAGCAGTACTTC.

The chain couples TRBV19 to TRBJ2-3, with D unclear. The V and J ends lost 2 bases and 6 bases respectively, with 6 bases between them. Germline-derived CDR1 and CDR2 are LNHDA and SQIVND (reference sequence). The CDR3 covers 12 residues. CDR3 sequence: CASSILDDTQYF. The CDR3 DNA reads TGTGCCAGTAGTATACTAGATGATACGCAGTATTTT.

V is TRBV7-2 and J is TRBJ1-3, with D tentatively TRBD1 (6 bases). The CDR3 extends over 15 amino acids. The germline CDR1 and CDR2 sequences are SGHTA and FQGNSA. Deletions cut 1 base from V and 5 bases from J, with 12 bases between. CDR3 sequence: CASSLGRGRRNTIYF. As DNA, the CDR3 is TGTGCCAGCAGCTTAGGGCGGGGGCGTCGAAACACCATATATTTT.

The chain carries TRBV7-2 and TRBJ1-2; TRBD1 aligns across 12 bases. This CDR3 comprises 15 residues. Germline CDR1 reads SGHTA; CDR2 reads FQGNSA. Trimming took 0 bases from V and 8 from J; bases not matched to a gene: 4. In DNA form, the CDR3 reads TGTGCCAGCAGCTTAGCAGGGACAGGGGGCCGGGGCTACACCTTC. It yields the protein CASSLAGTGGRGYTF.

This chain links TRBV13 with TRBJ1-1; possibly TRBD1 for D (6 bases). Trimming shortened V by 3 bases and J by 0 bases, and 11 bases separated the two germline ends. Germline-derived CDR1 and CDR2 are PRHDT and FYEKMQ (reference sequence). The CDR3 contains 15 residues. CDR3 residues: CASSLDRSMNTEAFF. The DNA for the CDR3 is TGTGCCAGCAGCTTGGACAGAAGTATGAACACTGAAGCTTTCTTT.

The DNA for the CDR3 is TGCAGCGTTGATAGGTCCCAGGCGCTTCCAAACTATGGCTACACCTTC. Residues: CSVDRSQALPNYGYTF. The V and J genes are TRBV29-1 and TRBJ1-2, with D unclear. The germline V gene encodes CDR1 SQVTM and CDR2 ANQGSEA. The germline V and J ends were trimmed by 3 bases and 2 bases, with 19 bases remaining between them. The CDR3 loop spans 16 amino acids.

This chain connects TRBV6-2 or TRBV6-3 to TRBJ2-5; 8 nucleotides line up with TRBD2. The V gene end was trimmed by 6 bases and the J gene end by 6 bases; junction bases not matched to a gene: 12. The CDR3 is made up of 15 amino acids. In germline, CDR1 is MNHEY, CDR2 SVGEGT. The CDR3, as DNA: TGTGCCAGCAGCTCCTCACCGGGGGGGCTAAAGACCCAGTACTTC. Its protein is CASSSSPGGLKTQYF.

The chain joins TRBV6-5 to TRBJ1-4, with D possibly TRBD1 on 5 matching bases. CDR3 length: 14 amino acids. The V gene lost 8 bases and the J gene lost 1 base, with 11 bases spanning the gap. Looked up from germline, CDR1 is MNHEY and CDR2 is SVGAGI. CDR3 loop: CASGGGGTNEKLFF. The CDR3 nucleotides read TGTGCCAGCGGGGGGGGTGGAACTAATGAAAAACTGTTTTTT.

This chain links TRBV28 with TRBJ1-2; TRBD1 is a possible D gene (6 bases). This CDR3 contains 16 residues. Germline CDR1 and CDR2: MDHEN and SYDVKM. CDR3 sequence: CASLQPGALPINGYTF. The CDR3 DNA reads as TGTGCTTCCCTCCAGCCAGGGGCCCTCCCTATTAATGGCTACACCTTC.